This record covers a single T cell receptor (beta chain). Original processing methods: Counts of nucleated cells, estimated from reference gene primer amplification, were obtained. Data came from immunoSEQ multiplex PCR; TCRdb stores just in-frame clones and leaves some out. That table is the source of V, J and clone size, and D and trimming were worked out from the DNA. The profile shows about 310,000 clones, 80% to 90% of them singletons. This entry comes from a study of blood T cell repertoires in COVID-19. Across the study: Some COVID-19 samples were acute and others convalescent; all came from the United States, Italy and Spain.

Living in about 25 US areas, the participants were between roughly 18 and 90 years of age. The ends were cut back, 2 bases at V and 4 bases at J, with 7 bases in the middle. The CDR3 sequence is 13 residues long. Germline CDR1 and CDR2: SGHAT and FQDESV (reference sequence). The source of this sequence is a young man who had recovered from COVID-19. Sample: PBMCs or T cells enriched from blood (not recorded which). V usage is TRBV11-1 and J usage is TRBJ2-3; D is perhaps TRBD1 (5 bases). The CDR3 region is CASSLQGSDTQYF. CDR3 sequence (DNA): TGTGCCAGCAGCTTACAGGGATCAGATACGCAGTATTTT.